One sample yielded the 16 T cell receptor beta chains listed below, sequenced in a study of human T cells and chemical hapten exposure. One entry per CDR3 protein results from TCRdb running MiXCR on the RACE reads. Seen here are about 52,000 distinct CDR3 sequences, approximately 9.9% observed once, and the top ten hold approximately 16%. Time point: patch test 3, about 24 weeks after DPC sensitization. Stated treatment: therapeutic diphenylcyclopropenone sensitization with weekly scalp DPC. The sequences come from whole blood, collected in connection with sensitization to the hapten diphenylcyclopropenone (DPC). The receptors shown here come from a woman aged 40 to 50 with alopecia areata. Some clones in this sample may be carry-over from other donors' samples.

The J gene is TRBJ1-1, the V gene TRBV28; TRBD1 matches at 9 bases. There are 16 residues in the CDR3. The trim removed 2 bases at V and 5 bases at J, leaving 9 bases unmatched. Germline lookup yields CDR1 MDHEN and CDR2 SYDVKM. CDR3 residues: CASSLGWDRVRTEAFF. DNA for the CDR3: TGTGCCAGCAGTTTAGGGTGGGACAGGGTTCGAACTGAAGCTTTCTTT.

This clonotype was seen many times. The J gene is TRBJ1-2, the V gene TRBV28; the D gene is possibly TRBD1 (6 bases). The CDR3 has 14 residues. Germline loops: CDR1 MDHEN, CDR2 SYDVKM. V was trimmed by 4 bases and J by 2 bases, leaving 11 bases between them. The CDR3 nucleotides read TGTGCCAGCAGTTCCTTGGACAGAAACTATGGCTACACCTTC. This gives the protein CASSSLDRNYGYTF.

This clonotype was counted many times. The chain recombines TRBV30 with TRBJ2-3; weak D call: TRBD1 (5 bases). Germline V gives CDR1 GTSNPN, CDR2 SVGIG (reference sequence). The V and J ends lost 1 base and 5 bases respectively, with 13 bases between them. The CDR3 contains 14 residues. The CDR3: CAWSGGLPQDTQYF. Written as DNA, the CDR3 is TGTGCCTGGAGTGGGGGCCTACCTCAAGATACGCAGTATTTT. Filled out from reference TRBV30 and TRBJ2-3, the complete variable domain reads SQTIHQWPATLVQPVGSPLSLECTVEGTSNPNLYWYRQAAGRGLQLLFYSVGIGQISSEVPQNLSASRPQDRQFILSSKKLLLSDSGFYLCAWSGGLPQDTQYFGPGTRLTVL.

The V and J genes are TRBV6-5 and TRBJ1-3, with D maybe TRBD1 (5 bases). CDR3 length equals 15 residues. V lost 5 bases, J lost 0 bases, and 11 bases lay in between. CDR1 is MNHEY, CDR2 SVGAGI, per germline. The CDR3 spells CASSRKTVSGNTIYF. CDR3 nucleotide sequence: TGTGCCAGCAGTAGAAAGACAGTCTCTGGAAACACCATATATTTT.

Only a few counts were recorded for this clonotype. The V and J genes are TRBV12-3 or TRBV12-4 and TRBJ2-3, with 11 bases identical to TRBD2. The CDR3 is made up of 17 amino acids. Trimming at V came to 5 bases and at J to 3 bases, leaving 10 bases not matched to a gene. CDR3 DNA: TGTGCCAGCAGTCTTTATAGCGGGGGGGCCGTGACAGATACGCAGTATTTT. This gives the protein CASSLYSGGAVTDTQYF.

A remark on this clonotype: A junction end diverges from the germline sequence, so it may reflect a read error. The V call is TRBV20-1, the J call TRBJ2-1; D perhaps matches TRBD2 (5 bases). The CDR3 spans 15 residues. Per the germline V gene, CDR1 is DFQATT and CDR2 is SNEGSKA (reference sequence). CDR3 DNA sequence: TGCGGTGCTAGAGATGGAGGTCGTCCCTACAATGAGCAGTTCTTC. Amino acid sequence: CGARDGGRPYNEQFF.

This chain joins TRBV9 and TRBJ1-4; weak D call: TRBD1 (6 bases). This CDR3 comprises 15 residues. Germline CDR1 is SGDLS and CDR2 is YYNGEE. Trimming left V 3 bases short and J 5 bases short, with 14 bases between. The CDR3 region is CASSEGGTLNEKLFF. The CDR3 coding sequence is TGTGCCAGCAGCGAAGGGGGGACACTGAATGAAAAACTGTTTTTT.

This rearrangement joins TRBV7-9 to TRBJ1-6; D not resolved. This CDR3 spans 15 amino acids. Germline CDR1 SEHNR, CDR2 FQNEAQ (reference sequence). The V end was cut by 1 base, the J end by 8 bases, with 12 bases between. CDR3 protein: CASSLEEEWDSPLHF. The CDR3 nucleotides read TGTGCCAGCAGCTTAGAGGAGGAGTGGGATTCACCCCTCCACTTT.

V gene TRBV6-6 combines with J gene TRBJ1-5; no firm D call. This CDR3 comprises 16 residues. V gave up 0 bases and J gave up 6 bases, with 15 bases separating them. Germline CDR1 and CDR2: MNHNY and SVGAGI (reference sequence). The CDR3 DNA is TGTGCCAGCAGTTACTCGAATATGGGGATAGGTCAGCCCCAGCATTTT. It is translated as CASSYSNMGIGQPQHF.

CDR3 sequence: CSVAGQKDSPLHF. In nucleotides, the CDR3 is TGCAGCGTTGCGGGACAGAAGGATTCACCCCTCCACTTT. The chain recombines TRBV29-1 with TRBJ1-6; TRBD1 matches 7 bases. The CDR3 contains 13 residues. Germline V gene sequence: CDR1 SQVTM, CDR2 ANQGSEA. V lost 4 bases and J lost 8; bases outside the gene matches: 5.

The genes are TRBV6-5 and TRBJ1-1; D is unresolved. The CDR3 has 15 residues. Germline values: CDR1 MNHEY, CDR2 SVGAGI. Trimming stripped 0 bases from V and 1 base from J, with 9 bases between. The CDR3 loop is CASSYSTISNTEAFF. The CDR3 DNA reads as TGTGCCAGCAGTTACTCGACCATATCGAACACTGAAGCTTTCTTT.

This clonotype was counted many times. This chain connects TRBV15 to TRBJ1-2; D not resolved. Trimming took off 9 bases at V and 3 bases at J, with 14 bases between the two ends. CDR3 length: 13 amino acids. The germline V gene encodes CDR1 LNHNV and CDR2 YYDKDF (reference sequence). CDR3 sequence (DNA): TGTGCCACTTGGGCGGAGGGTGACTATGGCTACACCTTC. Residues: CATWAEGDYGYTF.

The chain is built from TRBV20-1 and TRBJ2-7, with TRBD2 identical over 9 bases. The CDR3 is made up of 16 amino acids. Germline V gene data show CDR1 as DFQATT and CDR2 as SNEGSKA (reference sequence). V shed 0 bases, J shed 2 bases, and the junction held 8 bases outside the gene matches. This CDR3 reads CSARELSGGLTYEQYF. The CDR3 region has the DNA TGCAGTGCTAGAGAGCTGAGCGGGGGGCTAACCTACGAGCAGTACTTC.

The chain employs TRBV9 and TRBJ2-3, with D possibly being TRBD2 (5 bases). This CDR3 has 16 residues. Looked up from germline, CDR1 is SGDLS and CDR2 is YYNGEE. V was shortened by 4 bases and J by 0 bases, with 15 bases between the two germline ends. CDR3 in amino acids: CASSPPAGSSTDTQYF. CDR3 DNA: TGTGCCAGCAGCCCCCCGGCGGGTTCTAGCACAGATACGCAGTATTTT.

This clonotype occurred a few times. V is TRBV20-1 and J is TRBJ2-1; TRBD2 aligns across 13 bases. V trimming: 6 bases; J trimming: 7 bases; junction bases outside the gene matches: 6. This CDR3 is 14 amino acids long. Germline CDR1 is DFQATT and CDR2 is SNEGSKA (reference sequence). The CDR3 nucleotides read TGCAGTGCCCCACTAGCGGGGGGGCGAAATGAGCAGTTCTTC. It translates to CSAPLAGGRNEQFF.

This clonotype came up a few times. This chain links TRBV5-6 with TRBJ2-7, with D uncertain. Germline CDR1 reads SGHDT; CDR2 reads YYEEEE. V lost 4 bases and J lost 6, with 11 bases in between. The CDR3 is 12 amino acids. The CDR3 region has the DNA TGTGCCAGCAGCCACGACATCGGCGAGCAGTACTTC. Amino acid sequence: CASSHDIGEQYF.